Below, 18 T cell receptor beta chains from the same sample are listed, as sequenced in a study of cytomegalovirus exposure and HLA in healthy donors. Using immunoSEQ multiplex PCR, the repertoire was profiled, and TCRdb retains in-frame clones only, with some absent. The profile shows 220,000 or so clones, approximately 80% of them singletons. Sequencing input: PBMCs. The receptors were sampled from a woman in her 30s in good health and CMV-seropositive.

The chain employs TRBV27 and TRBJ2-7, with 8 bases aligning to TRBD1. Germline lookup yields CDR1 MNHEY and CDR2 SMNVEV (reference sequence). With V trimmed by 1 base and J by 4 bases, 9 bases remained unmatched. CDR3 length: 16 amino acids. CDR3 amino acids: CASSLFGGTGIYEQYF. The CDR3 DNA reads TGTGCCAGCAGTTTATTTGGTGGGACAGGAATATACGAGCAGTACTTC.

CDR3 residues: CASSPRTVASGANVLTF. The CDR3 coding sequence is TGTGCCAGCAGCCCGAGGACCGTGGCCTCTGGGGCCAACGTCCTGACTTTC. This chain uses TRBV7-8 with TRBJ2-6; D not certain. This CDR3 region has 17 residues. In germline, CDR1 is SGHVS, CDR2 FQNEAQ. Trimming pared 5 bases from V and 0 bases from J, leaving 14 bases between.

Only a few counts were recorded for this clone. A read error may account for a junction end that differs from germline. This chain links TRBV2 with TRBJ1-2; TRBD1 might be the D (5 bases). The germline CDR1 and CDR2 sequences are SNHLY and FYNNEI. CDR3 length: 10 amino acids. The CDR3 coding sequence is TGTGCCAGCAGTGTGGGGGGAATCCACTTC. Its translation: CASSVGGIHF.

The CDR3 nucleotides are TGTGCCAGCAGCGAGGGACTAGCGGGGAGCACAGATACGCAGTATTTT. Translation: CASSEGLAGSTDTQYF. The chain couples TRBV13 to TRBJ2-3; 13 bases are shared with TRBD2. Germline assignment: CDR1 PRHDT and CDR2 FYEKMQ (reference sequence). V shed 5 bases and J 0 bases; nucleotides not matched to a gene: 2. The CDR3 is made up of 16 amino acids.

The chain is built from TRBV23-1 and TRBJ1-1, with 8 nucleotides matching TRBD1. TRBV23-1 is filed as an ORF, its function uncertain. The CDR3 is made up of 16 amino acids. V was clipped by 4 bases and J by 5 bases; unmatched bases: 12. The CDR3 protein is CASSRLNRGNGTEAFF. For the CDR3, the DNA is TGCGCCAGCAGTCGATTAAACAGGGGGAACGGAACTGAAGCTTTCTTT.

The chain links TRBV19 to TRBJ2-7; 7 bases are shared with TRBD2. CDR3 length: 15 amino acids. The junction had 7 bases not matched to a gene; V was cut back by 3 bases and J by 2 bases. The germline CDR1 and CDR2 sequences are LNHDA and SQIVND (reference sequence). This chain's CDR3 is CASSIPGGGAYEQYF. CDR3 in DNA: TGTGCCAGTAGTATCCCCGGCGGGGGAGCCTACGAGCAGTACTTC.

The rearrangement links TRBV27 to TRBJ2-7, with 7 bases matching TRBD1. This CDR3 region has 14 residues. J lost 3 bases, V lost 4 bases, and 6 bases had no gene match. In germline, CDR1 is MNHEY, CDR2 SMNVEV (reference sequence). DNA for the CDR3: TGTGCCAGCAGTTACAGGGGCGACCTCTACGAGCAGTACTTC. Its protein is CASSYRGDLYEQYF.

This clone appeared a few times. V is TRBV4-2 and J is TRBJ2-1; D may be TRBD2 (5 bases). In germline, CDR1 is LGHNA, CDR2 YNFKEQ. The V end was cut by 0 bases, the J end by 9 bases, with 12 bases between. This CDR3 has 14 residues. CDR3 residues: CASSQDLGGSEQFF. CDR3 in DNA: TGTGCCAGCAGCCAAGATCTGGGTGGGAGTGAGCAGTTCTTC.

This rearrangement joins TRBV5-4 to TRBJ2-1; TRBD2 matches 13 bases. Per germline, CDR1 SGHNT and CDR2 YYREEE (reference sequence). V trimming: 4 bases; J trimming: 8 bases; junction bases outside the gene matches: 9. This CDR3 is built from 16 residues. The CDR3 reads CASSRRTSGSWDEQFF. Here the CDR3 DNA reads TGTGCCAGCAGCCGAAGGACTAGCGGGAGTTGGGATGAGCAGTTCTTC.

The chain combines TRBV5-1 with TRBJ1-1, with D possibly matching TRBD1 (5 bases). The germline V and J ends were trimmed by 4 bases and 6 bases, with 13 bases remaining between them. This CDR3 has 13 residues. CDR1 is SGHRS, CDR2 YFSETQ, per germline. CDR3 nucleotide sequence: TGCGCCAGCAGCAACCCAGGGTCAGCTGAAGCTTTCTTT. It codes for CASSNPGSAEAFF.

This rearrangement joins TRBV19 to TRBJ1-2; D not resolved. The CDR3 is 15 amino acids. V was shortened by 1 base and J by 3 bases, with 12 bases between the two germline ends. Germline values: CDR1 LNHDA, CDR2 SQIVND (reference sequence). CDR3 coding DNA: TGTGCCAGTAGTATAGTTCAAACGGACCACTATGGCTACACCTTC. It yields the protein CASSIVQTDHYGYTF.

The chain couples TRBV28 to TRBJ2-7; D possibly corresponds to TRBD1 (6 bases). Germline lookup yields CDR1 MDHEN and CDR2 SYDVKM. Deletions cut 6 bases from V and 6 bases from J, with 21 bases between. The CDR3 is made up of 15 amino acids. This CDR3 is CASSLTGIGPSEQYF. For the CDR3, the DNA is TGTGCCAGCAGCCTCACAGGGATAGGACCCTCCGAGCAGTACTTC.

The chain couples TRBV30 to TRBJ2-3; TRBD2 is a possible D gene (6 bases). Germline V gene lookup returns CDR1 GTSNPN and CDR2 SVGIG (reference sequence). The CDR3 covers 13 residues. Trimming took off 5 bases at V and 5 bases at J, with 14 bases between the two ends. This chain's CDR3 is CAWSRGGGDTQYF. The CDR3 region has the DNA TGTGCCTGGTCGCGGGGCGGCGGAGATACGCAGTATTTT.

This clone was seen only once. Other DNA sequences from this sample encode an identical CDR3 as well. In nucleotides, the CDR3 is TGTGCCAGCAGCTTAGTGGGAACTAATGAAAAACTGTTTTTT. This encodes CASSLVGTNEKLFF. The chain carries TRBV7-9 and TRBJ1-4, with D uncertain. V dropped 1 base and J dropped 1 base, with 4 bases sitting between them. This CDR3 comprises 14 residues. Germline CDR1 is SEHNR and CDR2 is FQNEAQ (reference sequence).

The chain links TRBV6-1 to TRBJ1-2; D is unresolved. CDR3 length: 16 residues. Trimming stripped 3 bases from V and 0 bases from J, with 14 bases between. Germline loops: CDR1 MNHNS, CDR2 SASEGT. In DNA, the CDR3 is TGTGCCAGCAGTGATTGGATGTTCGGGGCTAACTATGGCTACACCTTC. It specifies CASSDWMFGANYGYTF.

The V call is TRBV6-5, the J call TRBJ2-7, with 9 bases lining up with TRBD2. This CDR3 region has 14 residues. The V and J ends lost 6 bases and 4 bases, in that order; junction bases with no gene match: 7. Looked up from germline, CDR1 is MNHEY and CDR2 is SVGAGI. The CDR3 sequence is CASSSGTSRYEQYF. CDR3 sequence (DNA): TGTGCCAGCAGCTCCGGGACTAGCCGATACGAGCAGTACTTC.

Worth noting for this clone: Other DNA variants within this sample encode the same CDR3. This sequence joins TRBV5-1 and TRBJ2-7, with D possibly being TRBD2 (6 bases). The CDR3 has 13 amino acids. Trimming pared 5 bases from V and 0 bases from J, leaving 9 bases between. Per germline, CDR1 SGHRS and CDR2 YFSETQ. CDR3 loop: CASREGSSYEQYF. Written as DNA, the CDR3 is TGCGCCAGCAGGGAGGGGAGCTCCTACGAGCAGTACTTC.

The rearrangement uses TRBV6-5 and TRBJ2-5; 11 bases map to TRBD1. J lost 7 bases, V lost 6 bases, and 1 base had no gene match. Germline assignment: CDR1 MNHEY and CDR2 SVGAGI. This CDR3 spans 12 amino acids. CDR3 protein: CASRGTGGTQYF. CDR3 nucleotide sequence: TGTGCCAGCAGGGGGACAGGGGGGACCCAGTACTTC.